A single sample gave rise to the 18 T cell receptor beta chains below, sequenced in a study of regulatory T cells in long-lasting Graves disease. Time point defined: newly diagnosed GD, antithyroid drugs for less than 3 months. PBMCs were the source of the RNA used for TCR sequencing. For TCR beta, libraries came from iRepertoire HTBI primers and Arm-PCR of CDR3 regions. TCRdb analysed the multiplex PCR reads with MiXCR anew, one entry per CDR3 protein. In the table there are 550,000 to 700,000 distinct CDR3 sequences, 15% to 20% of which are singletons. The data were also submitted as part of a second study, on T cells in Graves' hyperthyroidism and ophthalmopathy.

Sequences were derived from peripheral blood mononuclear cells (PBMCs), sampled at new diagnosis, from a patient treated with antithyroid drugs. The receptors were gathered from a man aged 18 to 29 with Graves disease.

The sample holds a few counts of this clonotype. The chain links TRBV9 to TRBJ2-2; D gene unclear. This CDR3 contains 13 residues. V was trimmed by 0 bases and J by 4 bases, leaving 4 bases between them. CDR1 is SGDLS and CDR2 is YYNGEE in the germline V gene. CDR3 residues: CASSVDITGELFF. The CDR3 nucleotides are TGTGCCAGCAGCGTAGACATCACCGGGGAGCTGTTTTTT. The complete variable domain, with remaining parts taken from reference TRBV9 and TRBJ2-2, reads DSGVTQTPKHLITATGQRVTLRCSPRSGDLSVYWYQQSLDQGLQFLIQYYNGEERAKGNILERFSAQQFPDLHSELNLSSLELGDSALYFCASSVDITGELFFGEGSRLTVL.

This chain links TRBV20-1 with TRBJ2-7; D is perhaps TRBD1 (5 bases). The V end lost 6 bases, the J end lost 1 base, and 16 bases lay between the germline ends. This CDR3 contains 14 residues. Per germline, CDR1 DFQATT and CDR2 SNEGSKA (reference sequence). CDR3 sequence reads: CSATPDSGSYEQYF. The CDR3, as DNA: TGCAGTGCCACTCCCGACAGTGGTTCCTACGAGCAGTACTTC.

The CDR3 reads CASSSLGVSRILYNEQFF. CDR3 DNA: TGTGCCAGCAGTTCCCTGGGGGTTAGTCGCATTCTCTACAATGAGCAGTTCTTC. The chain is built from TRBV27 and TRBJ2-1, with D perhaps TRBD1 or TRBD2 (5 bases each). Germline assignment: CDR1 MNHEY and CDR2 SMNVEV (reference sequence). The CDR3 runs 18 residues. Between the trimmed V and J ends, which lost 4 bases and 3 bases, there was a span of 22 bases.

This clonotype was counted between two and nine times. The V call is TRBV12-3 or TRBV12-4, the J call TRBJ2-2, with a tentative D call TRBD2 (6 bases). The CDR3 is made up of 16 amino acids. The germline V and J ends were trimmed by 4 bases and 3 bases, with 15 bases remaining between them. The DNA of the CDR3 is TGTGCCAGCAGTTGGGGGGTCGGGGTGGACACCGGGGAGCTGTTTTTT. Protein product: CASSWGVGVDTGELFF.

This clonotype was seen repeatedly, ten times or more. V is TRBV7-3 and J is TRBJ2-1; 8 bases map to TRBD2. Losses at the gene ends were 5 bases for V and 7 bases for J; bases not matched to a gene: 7. CDR3 length: 14 residues. Germline CDR1 SGHTA, CDR2 FQGTGA. This CDR3 is CASSQTREANEQFF. DNA for the CDR3: TGTGCCAGCAGCCAAACGCGGGAGGCAAATGAGCAGTTCTTC.

This clonotype has a handful of counts. The genes are TRBV27 and TRBJ2-1, with 7 bases lining up with TRBD2. The CDR3 is 16 amino acids. Germline assignment: CDR1 MNHEY and CDR2 SMNVEV (reference sequence). The J segment lost 2 bases and the V segment lost 5 bases, leaving 9 bases of the junction unmatched. CDR3 in amino acids: CASSAGLGRPYNEQFF. Written as DNA, the CDR3 is TGTGCCAGCAGTGCCGGACTAGGACGGCCCTACAATGAGCAGTTCTTC.

This clonotype has at least ten counts. The CDR3, as DNA: TGTGCCAGTGACAAGGACTACTACAATGAGCAGTTCTTC. This encodes CASDKDYYNEQFF. The V call is TRBV6-1, the J call TRBJ2-1, with a tentative D call TRBD2 (6 bases). CDR1 is MNHNS, CDR2 SASEGT, per germline. CDR3 length: 13 amino acids. V dropped 9 bases and J dropped 3 bases, with 12 bases sitting between them.

The chain combines TRBV25-1 with TRBJ2-7; D remains unclear. Germline CDR1 reads MGHDK; CDR2 reads SYGVNS. V was pared by 4 bases and J by 1 base, with 5 bases between. The CDR3 is made up of 12 amino acids. The CDR3 bases are TGTGCCAGCAGTGTTAATTCCTACGAGCAGTACTTC. It specifies CASSVNSYEQYF.

This chain uses TRBV5-1 with TRBJ2-2, with 11 bases lining up with TRBD2. Germline loops: CDR1 SGHRS, CDR2 YFSETQ. The CDR3 covers 17 residues. Trimming cost V 1 base and J 4 bases; bases outside gene matches: 6. The CDR3 DNA is TGCGCCAGCAGCTTGATCCCGGGACTAGCGGTCACCGGGGAGCTGTTTTTT. Translation: CASSLIPGLAVTGELFF.

This clonotype was seen at least ten times. The chain links TRBV5-1 to TRBJ2-1; TRBD2 matches 10 bases. The CDR3 has 15 amino acids. CDR1 and CDR2 (germline): SGHRS, YFSETQ. Trimming cost V 4 bases and J 5 bases; bases outside gene matches: 6. The CDR3 sequence: CASSLAGVTHNEQFF. The CDR3 coding sequence is TGCGCCAGCAGCCTAGCGGGAGTTACCCACAATGAGCAGTTCTTC. Together with reference TRBV5-1 and TRBJ2-1, the CDR3 gives the full variable domain: KAGVTQTPRYLIKTRGQQVTLSCSPISGHRSVSWYQQTPGQGLQFLFEYFSETQRNKGNFPGRFSGRQFSNSRSEMNVSTLELGDSALYLCASSLAGVTHNEQFFGPGTRLTVL.

The V and J genes are TRBV27 and TRBJ2-2; possibly TRBD1 or TRBD2 for D (5 bases each). CDR1 and CDR2 (germline): MNHEY, SMNVEV (reference sequence). Trimming took 5 bases from V and 4 from J, leaving 14 bases between them. The CDR3 extends over 15 amino acids. The CDR3 coding sequence is TGTGCCAGCAGTCCCCGGGACGACTCCACCGGGGAGCTGTTTTTT. Translated, it gives CASSPRDDSTGELFF.

This clonotype has a handful of counts. CDR3 residues: CASRRGAGEQYF. The CDR3, as DNA: TGTGCCAGCAGGAGGGGGGCGGGGGAGCAGTACTTC. This chain links TRBV2 with TRBJ2-7; tentatively, D is TRBD1 or TRBD2 (6 bases each). The CDR3 has 12 amino acids. Trimming left V 6 bases short and J 7 bases short, with 13 bases between. Germline lookup yields CDR1 SNHLY and CDR2 FYNNEI.

This clonotype was counted at least ten times. This sequence joins TRBV20-1 and TRBJ2-7, with 7 bases fitting TRBD2. J was trimmed by 3 bases and V by 4 bases; bases with no gene match: 3. The CDR3 runs to 12 residues. Germline CDR1 reads DFQATT; CDR2 reads SNEGSKA (reference sequence). The CDR3 nucleotides are TGCAGTGCTACTAGCGGACACTACGAGCAGTACTTC. It specifies CSATSGHYEQYF.

The chain couples TRBV5-1 to TRBJ2-3; D perhaps matches TRBD1 (6 bases). The CDR3 consists of 13 residues. Deletions cut 5 bases from V and 3 bases from J, with 10 bases between. The V gene's germline CDR1 is SGHRS and CDR2 YFSETQ. The CDR3 here is CASRDRTTDTQYF. The CDR3 DNA is TGCGCCAGCAGAGACAGGACAACAGATACGCAGTATTTT.

The chain couples TRBV7-8 to TRBJ2-7, with D maybe TRBD2 (5 bases). The CDR3 totals 13 residues. Looked up from germline, CDR1 is SGHVS and CDR2 is FQNEAQ. The V gene lost 5 bases and the J gene lost 2 bases, with 10 bases spanning the gap. CDR3 DNA sequence: TGTGCCAGCAGCCCGGCGGGTCCCTACGAGCAGTACTTC. This gives the protein CASSPAGPYEQYF.

J is TRBJ1-3 and V is TRBV5-8, with D possibly being TRBD1 (5 bases). Germline assignment: CDR1 SGHTS and CDR2 YDEGEE. The CDR3 is 18 amino acids. The V end lost 6 bases, the J end lost 0 bases, and 22 bases lay between the germline ends. The CDR3 sequence: CASTIPYSGALSGNTIYF. In DNA form, the CDR3 reads TGTGCCAGCACCATACCTTACTCCGGGGCCCTCTCTGGAAACACCATATATTTT.

The table lists this clonotype with a few counts. J is TRBJ1-5 and V is TRBV27, with D possibly TRBD1 on 5 matching bases. CDR3 length: 17 residues. The germline V gene encodes CDR1 MNHEY and CDR2 SMNVEV (reference sequence). The V end was cut by 0 bases, the J end by 3 bases, with 15 bases between. CDR3 sequence reads: CASSLSPGYGINQPQHF. In DNA, the CDR3 is TGTGCCAGCAGTTTATCGCCAGGGTATGGGATCAATCAGCCCCAGCATTTT.

This clonotype was counted at least ten times. The genes are TRBV29-1 and TRBJ2-5; no firm D call. Germline values: CDR1 SQVTM, CDR2 ANQGSEA. This CDR3 comprises 12 residues. The V and J ends lost 3 bases and 5 bases respectively, with 10 bases between them. Here the CDR3 reads CSVDSGRETQYF. For the CDR3, the DNA is TGCAGCGTTGATTCCGGGCGGGAGACCCAGTACTTC. The full variable domain, its missing parts supplied by reference TRBV29-1 and TRBJ2-5, is SAVISQKPSRDICQRGTSLTIQCQVDSQVTMMFWYRQQPGQSLTLIATANQGSEATYESGFVIDKFPISRPNLTFSTLTVSNMSPEDSSIYLCSVDSGRETQYFGPGTRLLVL.